One TCR beta chain is described in this entry. The data were obtained in a study of control samples from healthy donors and cancer patients. The protocol was immunoSEQ multiplex PCR, while the TCRdb copy is restricted to in-frame clones and leaves out a portion. The data contain some 150,000 clones, 94% of them singletons. J lost 10 bases, V lost 3 bases, and 7 bases had no gene match. CDR3 length: 13 residues. Germline CDR1 and CDR2: SGDLS and YYNGEE. The origin of this receptor is a middle-aged man in good health. This chain uses TRBV9 with TRBJ1-2; 9 bases are a match to TRBD1. Material: blood. In DNA form, the CDR3 reads TGTGCCAGCAGCGCCCTGACAGGGGGTGCCTACACCTTC. This sequence encodes CASSALTGGAYTF.